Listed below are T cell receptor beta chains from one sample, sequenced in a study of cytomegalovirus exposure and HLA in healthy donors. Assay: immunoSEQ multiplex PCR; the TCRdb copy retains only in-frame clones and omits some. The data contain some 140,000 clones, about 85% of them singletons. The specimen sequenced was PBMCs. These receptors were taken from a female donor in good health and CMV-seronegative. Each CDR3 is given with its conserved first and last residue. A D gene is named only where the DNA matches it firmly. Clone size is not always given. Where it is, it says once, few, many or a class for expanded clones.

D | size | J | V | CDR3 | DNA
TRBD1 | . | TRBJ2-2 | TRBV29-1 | CSVYTGVGTGELFF | TGCAGCGTTTACACAGGGGTGGGCACCGGGGAGCTGTTTTTT
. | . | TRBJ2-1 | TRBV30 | CAWSAVSVNEQFF | TGTGCCTGGAGTGCGGTCTCCGTAAATGAGCAGTTCTTC
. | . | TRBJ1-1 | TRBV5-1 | CASSWGGQEGTEAFF | TGCGCCAGCAGCTGGGGGGGGCAGGAGGGGACTGAAGCTTTCTTT
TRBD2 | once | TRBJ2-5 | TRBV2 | CASSRGTSGETQYF | TGTGCCAGCTCGAGAGGGACTAGCGGGGAGACCCAGTACTTC
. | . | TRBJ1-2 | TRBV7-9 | CASSLGGSPNNYGYTF | TGTGCCAGCAGCTTAGGCGGGTCTCCGAATAACTATGGCTACACCTTC
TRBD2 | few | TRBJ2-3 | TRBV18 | CASSPGLAGSWRSDTQYF | TGTGCCAGCTCACCCGGACTAGCGGGGTCATGGCGTTCAGATACGCAGTATTTT
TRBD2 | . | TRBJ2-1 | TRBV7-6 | CASSLRTSGAYNEQFF | TGTGCCAGCAGCTTACGGACTAGCGGGGCTTACAATGAGCAGTTCTTC
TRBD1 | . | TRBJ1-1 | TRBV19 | CASSLGGRTEAFF | TGTGCCAGTAGTTTAGGGGGCCGGACTGAAGCTTTCTTT
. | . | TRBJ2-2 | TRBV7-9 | CASSLKSVNTGELFF | TGTGCCAGCAGCTTAAAATCGGTTAACACCGGGGAGCTGTTTTTT
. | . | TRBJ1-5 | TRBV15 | CATSRSLPVGNQPQHF | TGTGCCACCAGCAGATCCCTGCCGGTGGGCAATCAGCCCCAGCATTTT
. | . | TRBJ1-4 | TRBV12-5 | CASGLGVRANEKLFF | TGTGCTAGTGGTTTGGGGGTTCGGGCTAATGAAAAACTGTTTTTT
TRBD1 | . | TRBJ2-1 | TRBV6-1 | CASSQGQGGSYNEQFF | TGTGCCAGCAGTCAAGGACAGGGGGGCTCCTACAATGAGCAGTTCTTC
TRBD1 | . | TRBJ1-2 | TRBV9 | CASSVEGAGGYTF | TGTGCCAGCAGCGTAGAGGGGGCCGGGGGCTACACCTTC
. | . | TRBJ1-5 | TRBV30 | CAWSPGGAGVEPQHF | TGTGCCTGGAGTCCGGGGGGGGCAGGGGTAGAGCCCCAGCATTTT
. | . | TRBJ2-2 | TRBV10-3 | CAISSMGGALNTGELFF | TGTGCCATCAGTAGTATGGGGGGGGCCCTGAACACCGGGGAGCTGTTTTTT
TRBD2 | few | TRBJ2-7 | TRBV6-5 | CASTWTSGRSEQYF | TGTGCCAGCACTTGGACTAGCGGGAGGAGCGAGCAGTACTTC
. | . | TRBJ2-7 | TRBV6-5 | CASRPGRRGSYEQYF | TGTGCCAGCAGACCCGGCCGCAGGGGCTCCTACGAGCAGTACTTC
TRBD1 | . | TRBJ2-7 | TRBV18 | CASSPLGTGSGEQYF | TGTGCCAGCTCACCCTTGGGGACAGGGTCGGGGGAGCAGTACTTC
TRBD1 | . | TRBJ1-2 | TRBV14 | CASSPQRQARGGYTF | TGTGCCAGCAGCCCACAAAGACAGGCCAGGGGGGGCTACACCTTC
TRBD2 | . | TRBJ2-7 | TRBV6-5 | CASRPSGSYEQYF | TGTGCCAGTCGCCCTAGCGGGTCCTACGAGCAGTACTTC
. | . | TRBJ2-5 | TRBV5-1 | CASSLSGLAGQETQYF | TGCGCCAGCAGCTTGAGCGGTTTGGCAGGTCAAGAGACCCAGTACTTC
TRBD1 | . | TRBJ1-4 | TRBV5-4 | CASSWDRGEKLFF | TGTGCCAGCAGCTGGGACAGGGGTGAAAAACTGTTTTTT